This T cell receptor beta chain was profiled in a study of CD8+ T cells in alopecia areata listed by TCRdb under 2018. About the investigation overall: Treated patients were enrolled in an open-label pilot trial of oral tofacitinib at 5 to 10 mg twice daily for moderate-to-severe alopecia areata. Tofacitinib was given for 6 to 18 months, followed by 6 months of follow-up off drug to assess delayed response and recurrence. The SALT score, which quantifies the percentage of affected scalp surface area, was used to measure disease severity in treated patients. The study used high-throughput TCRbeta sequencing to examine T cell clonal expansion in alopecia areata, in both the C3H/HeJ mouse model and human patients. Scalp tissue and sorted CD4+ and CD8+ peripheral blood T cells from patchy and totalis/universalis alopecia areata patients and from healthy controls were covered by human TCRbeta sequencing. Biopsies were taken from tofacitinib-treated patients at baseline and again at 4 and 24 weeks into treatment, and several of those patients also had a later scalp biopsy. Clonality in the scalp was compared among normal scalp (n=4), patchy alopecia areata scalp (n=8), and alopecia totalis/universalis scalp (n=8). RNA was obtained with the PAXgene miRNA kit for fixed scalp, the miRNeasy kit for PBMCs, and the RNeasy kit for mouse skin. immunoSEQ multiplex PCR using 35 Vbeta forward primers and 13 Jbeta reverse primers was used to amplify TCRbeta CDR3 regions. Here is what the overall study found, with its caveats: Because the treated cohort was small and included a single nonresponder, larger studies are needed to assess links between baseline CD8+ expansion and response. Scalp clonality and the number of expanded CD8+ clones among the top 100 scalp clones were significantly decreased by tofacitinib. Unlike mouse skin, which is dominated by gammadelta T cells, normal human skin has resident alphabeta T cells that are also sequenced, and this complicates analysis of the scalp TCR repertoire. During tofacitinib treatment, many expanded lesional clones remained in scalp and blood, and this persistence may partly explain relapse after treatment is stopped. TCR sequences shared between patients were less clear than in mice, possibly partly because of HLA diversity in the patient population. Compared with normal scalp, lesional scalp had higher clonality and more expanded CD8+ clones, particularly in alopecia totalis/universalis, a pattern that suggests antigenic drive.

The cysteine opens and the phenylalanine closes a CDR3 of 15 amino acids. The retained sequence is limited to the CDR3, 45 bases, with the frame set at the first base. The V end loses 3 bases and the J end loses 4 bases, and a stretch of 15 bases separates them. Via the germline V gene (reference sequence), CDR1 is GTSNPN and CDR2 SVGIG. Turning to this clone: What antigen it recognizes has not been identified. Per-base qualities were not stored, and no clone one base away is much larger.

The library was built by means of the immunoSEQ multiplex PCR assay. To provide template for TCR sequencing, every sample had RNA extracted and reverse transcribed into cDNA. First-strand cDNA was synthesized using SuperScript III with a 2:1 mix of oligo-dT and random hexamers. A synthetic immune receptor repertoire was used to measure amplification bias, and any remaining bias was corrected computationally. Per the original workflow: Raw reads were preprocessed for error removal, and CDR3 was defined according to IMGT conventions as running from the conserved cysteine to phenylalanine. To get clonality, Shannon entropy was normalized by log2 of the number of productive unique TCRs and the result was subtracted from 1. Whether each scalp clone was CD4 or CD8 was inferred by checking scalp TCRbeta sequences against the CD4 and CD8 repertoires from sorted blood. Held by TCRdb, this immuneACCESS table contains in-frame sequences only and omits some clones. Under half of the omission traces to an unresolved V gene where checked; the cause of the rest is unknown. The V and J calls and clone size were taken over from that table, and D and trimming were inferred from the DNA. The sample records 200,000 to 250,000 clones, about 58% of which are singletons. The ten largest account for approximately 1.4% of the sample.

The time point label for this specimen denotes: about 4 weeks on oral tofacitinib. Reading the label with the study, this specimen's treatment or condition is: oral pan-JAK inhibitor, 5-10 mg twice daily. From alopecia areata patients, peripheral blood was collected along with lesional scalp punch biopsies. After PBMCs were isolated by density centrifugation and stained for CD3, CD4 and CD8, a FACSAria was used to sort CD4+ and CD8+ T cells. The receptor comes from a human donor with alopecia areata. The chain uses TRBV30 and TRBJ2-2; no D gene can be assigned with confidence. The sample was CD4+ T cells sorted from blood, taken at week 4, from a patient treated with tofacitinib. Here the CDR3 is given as CAWRMGRKLTGELFF. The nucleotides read TGTGCCTGGAGAATGGGAAGGAAACTCACCGGGGAGCTGTTTTTT.